This entry lists 26 T cell receptor beta chains sequenced from one sample in a study of shared clonotypes between healthy human individuals. Measured with immunoSEQ multiplex PCR; TCRdb has only the in-frame clones, and not every one. The data contain approximately 500,000 clones, 90% to 96% of them singletons. Sequenced sample: naive CD4+ T cells sorted from blood. Subset denoted: CD45RA+ positively selected. The receptor set was obtained from a woman aged 25 to 39 in good health.

V and J are TRBV7-8 and TRBJ2-7; 8 nucleotides match TRBD1. The germline CDR1 and CDR2 sequences are SGHVS and FQNEAQ. V shed 6 bases and J 5 bases; nucleotides not matched to a gene: 9. The CDR3 is made up of 14 amino acids. The CDR3 region is CASRIYRGSHEQYF. CDR3 nucleotides: TGTGCCAGCAGAATCTACAGGGGGTCCCACGAGCAGTACTTC.

The chain uses TRBV2 and TRBJ1-1; TRBD1 might be the D (5 bases). The V end was cut by 6 bases, the J end by 5 bases, with 13 bases between. The CDR3 has 13 residues. Germline V lookup: CDR1 SNHLY, CDR2 FYNNEI. The CDR3 loop reads CASRSGGITEAFF. In DNA form, the CDR3 reads TGTGCCAGCAGGTCGGGGGGTATTACTGAAGCTTTCTTT.

This chain connects TRBV19 to TRBJ1-2; D not resolved. V was clipped by 7 bases and J by 2 bases, with 11 bases between them. The CDR3 spans 13 residues. Germline V gene data show CDR1 as LNHDA and CDR2 as SQIVND (reference sequence). The CDR3 DNA reads as TGTGCCAGTACTGGGATAGCGAACTATGGCTACACCTTC. It translates to CASTGIANYGYTF.

As DNA, the CDR3 is TGTGCCAGCAACCACCCAGGACAGGACACCTTC. Its translation: CASNHPGQDTF. V is TRBV28 and J is TRBJ1-2; 7 bases match TRBD1. This CDR3 has 11 residues. J gave up 12 bases and V 7 bases, and 8 bases lay outside the gene matches. The V gene's germline CDR1 is MDHEN and CDR2 SYDVKM.

Comments on this clone: Mismatch with germline at one junction end may stem from a read error. The gene calls are TRBV28 and TRBJ2-7; no clear D. The germline V gene has CDR1 MDHEN and CDR2 SYDVKM. The CDR3 covers 12 residues. This CDR3 is CASSREMYGQYF. CDR3 in DNA: TGTGCCAGCAGTCGCGAGATGTACGGGCAGTACTTC. Complete variable domain (other parts from reference TRBV28 and TRBJ2-7): DVKVTQSSRYLVKRTGEKVFLECVQDMDHENMFWYRQDPGLGLRLIYFSYDVKMKEKGDIPEGYSVSREKKERFSLILESASTNQTSMYLCASSREMYGQYFGPGTRLTVT.

The J gene is TRBJ2-1, the V gene TRBV4-1, with 10 nucleotides matching TRBD1. The CDR3 totals 16 residues. Germline V CDR1 and CDR2: MGHRA, YSYEKL. V was pared by 0 bases and J by 3 bases, with 2 bases of the junction left unmatched. The CDR3 here is CASSQEGQGLYNEQFF. CDR3 coding DNA: TGCGCCAGCAGCCAAGAGGGACAGGGGCTCTACAATGAGCAGTTCTTC.

V gene TRBV19 combines with J gene TRBJ1-2; 7 bases map to TRBD1. Germline V gene data show CDR1 as LNHDA and CDR2 as SQIVND (reference sequence). This CDR3 spans 14 amino acids. J gave up 4 bases and V 5 bases, and 7 bases lay outside the gene matches. The CDR3 coding sequence is TGTGCCAGTAGTGCGGACAGGTTCGCCTATGGCTACACCTTC. Residues: CASSADRFAYGYTF.

The V gene is TRBV18, the J gene TRBJ2-7, with D maybe TRBD1 (5 bases). V lost 2 bases to trimming and J lost 3 bases, with 8 bases between them. Germline V lookup: CDR1 KGHSH, CDR2 LQKENI. CDR3 size: 13 residues. For the CDR3, the DNA is TGTGCCAGCTCACCATTACAGGTCTACGAGCAGTACTTC. Amino acid sequence: CASSPLQVYEQYF.

This clone was observed a single time. The CDR3, as DNA: TGTGCCAGCAGCTTAAGGGCCAGTCCCTACGAGCAGTACTTC. Its translation is CASSLRASPYEQYF. The chain uses TRBV7-9 and TRBJ2-7; D gene unclear. The ends were cut back, 2 bases at V and 2 bases at J, with 10 bases in the middle. Germline-derived CDR1 and CDR2 are SEHNR and FQNEAQ (reference sequence). The length of the CDR3 is 14 residues.

This chain connects TRBV7-6 to TRBJ1-1; D is perhaps TRBD1 (6 bases). V lost 2 bases, J lost 1 base, and 11 bases lay in between. This CDR3 is built from 15 residues. Germline loops: CDR1 SGHVS, CDR2 FNYEAQ. CDR3 loop: CASSLIAQGNTEAFF. The DNA of the CDR3 is TGTGCCAGCAGCTTAATCGCACAGGGGAACACTGAAGCTTTCTTT.

V is TRBV27 and J is TRBJ1-3; 8 bases align to TRBD1. Germline V gene data show CDR1 as MNHEY and CDR2 as SMNVEV (reference sequence). V shed 5 bases and J 3 bases; nucleotides not matched to a gene: 6. The CDR3 contains 15 residues. In DNA, the CDR3 is TGTGCCAGCAGTCACACAGGGGGAGGTGGAAACACCATATATTTT. This sequence encodes CASSHTGGGGNTIYF.

CDR3 in amino acids: CASNAGGSYEQYF. As DNA, the CDR3 is TGTGCCAGCAATGCGGGAGGGTCCTACGAGCAGTACTTC. V usage is TRBV27 and J usage is TRBJ2-5, with 9 bases lining up with TRBD2. The J call may be faulty, since TRBJ2-7 better matches the DNA end. CDR1 is MNHEY and CDR2 is SMNVEV in the germline V gene (reference sequence). There are 13 residues in the CDR3.

This clone occurred once. The V and J genes are TRBV15 and TRBJ1-5, with D tentatively TRBD1 (6 bases). Trimming took 4 bases from V and 10 from J, leaving 17 bases between them. This CDR3 contains 14 residues. Germline CDR1 and CDR2: LNHNV and YYDKDF (reference sequence). As DNA, the CDR3 is TGTGCCACCAGCACCCAGGGGCAGTTTAAACCCCAGCATTTT. It specifies CATSTQGQFKPQHF.

Only one count was recorded for this clone. V and J are TRBV29-1 and TRBJ2-5; possibly TRBD2 for D (5 bases). The better agreement between TRBJ2-7 and the DNA end casts doubt on the J call. The CDR3 spans 16 residues. Germline CDR1 reads SQVTM; CDR2 reads ANQGSEA. As DNA, the CDR3 is TGCAGCGTGGCGATTTTACCGGGAACGAAGGTCCACGAGCAGTACTTC. This translates into CSVAILPGTKVHEQYF.

This chain joins TRBV15 and TRBJ2-1; tentative D call: TRBD1 (5 bases). CDR3 length: 15 residues. Trimming took off 5 bases at V and 3 bases at J, with 14 bases between the two ends. Germline V CDR1 and CDR2: LNHNV, YYDKDF (reference sequence). The CDR3 here is CATSLGRGSYNEQFF. For the CDR3, the DNA is TGTGCCACCAGCCTAGGAAGGGGAAGCTACAATGAGCAGTTCTTC.

This clone occurred once. The chain combines TRBV7-3 with TRBJ2-1, with D possibly being TRBD2 (6 bases). The CDR3 is made up of 15 amino acids. The germline V gene encodes CDR1 SGHTA and CDR2 FQGTGA. With 3 bases removed from V and 2 bases from J, the gap between germline ends came to 11 bases. The CDR3 bases are TGTGCCAGCAGCTTGGCGGAGGGCCCCTACAATGAGCAGTTCTTC. Translating it yields CASSLAEGPYNEQFF.

V usage is TRBV2 and J usage is TRBJ2-4; 8 bases are shared with TRBD1. Trimming removed 6 bases from V and 15 bases from J; junction bases left unmatched: 10. The germline V gene has CDR1 SNHLY and CDR2 FYNNEI. The CDR3 is 12 amino acids. The CDR3 DNA reads TGTGCCAGCAGCGTGGACAGGGTGAAAAGGTACTTC. It is translated as CASSVDRVKRYF.

The V gene is TRBV2, the J gene TRBJ1-1; tentative D call: TRBD1 (6 bases). CDR1 and CDR2 (germline): SNHLY, FYNNEI. The length of the CDR3 is 14 residues. The V and J ends lost 6 bases and 4 bases respectively, with 15 bases between them. The CDR3 DNA reads as TGTGCCAGCAGGGATGCAGGGGTGGGCACTGAAGCTTTCTTT. The encoded protein is CASRDAGVGTEAFF.

V usage is TRBV28 and J usage is TRBJ2-7; D possibly corresponds to TRBD2 (6 bases). Germline CDR1 and CDR2: MDHEN and SYDVKM. The CDR3 is 14 residues long. V was shortened by 5 bases and J by 7 bases, with 18 bases between the two germline ends. CDR3 DNA: TGTGCCAGCAGTCCGGCCCTAGGGACTTTTGAGCAGTACTTC. It yields the protein CASSPALGTFEQYF.

This clone was detected once. The chain couples TRBV6-4 to TRBJ1-2; 11 bases map to TRBD1. Germline CDR1 is MRHNA and CDR2 is SNTAGT. Trimming at V came to 6 bases and at J to 4 bases, leaving 10 bases not matched to a gene. The CDR3 length is 16 residues. CDR3 bases: TGTGCCAGCAGCGAAGGACAGGGGGCTTTCGGCTATGGCTACACCTTC. Encoded protein: CASSEGQGAFGYGYTF.

Written as DNA, the CDR3 is TGTGCCAGCAGTCTCGGCAGGGTTAAAGATACGCAGTATTTT. It yields the protein CASSLGRVKDTQYF. This chain connects TRBV6-5 to TRBJ2-3; D possibly corresponds to TRBD1 (5 bases). Trimming stripped 5 bases from V and 5 bases from J, with 14 bases between. The CDR3 has 14 amino acids. Germline V lookup: CDR1 MNHEY, CDR2 SVGAGI.

The chain has TRBV28 and TRBJ1-4; TRBD1 matches 9 bases. Germline-derived CDR1 and CDR2 are MDHEN and SYDVKM. This CDR3 region has 18 residues. V was clipped by 7 bases and J by 4 bases; unmatched bases: 16. The CDR3 protein is CASTSWAGTGNLNEKLFF. CDR3 bases: TGTGCCAGCACTTCCTGGGCCGGGACAGGGAACCTTAATGAAAAACTGTTTTTT. Filled out from reference TRBV28 and TRBJ1-4, the complete variable domain reads DVKVTQSSRYLVKRTGEKVFLECVQDMDHENMFWYRQDPGLGLRLIYFSYDVKMKEKGDIPEGYSVSREKKERFSLILESASTNQTSMYLCASTSWAGTGNLNEKLFFGSGTQLSVL.

The V gene is TRBV19, the J gene TRBJ2-7; D remains unclear. There are 14 residues in the CDR3. Germline V gene sequence: CDR1 LNHDA, CDR2 SQIVND (reference sequence). V gave up 5 bases and J gave up 1 base, with 12 bases separating them. The DNA of the CDR3 is TGTGCCAGTAGTGGCCAGATATCTTCCTACGAGCAGTACTTC. It codes for CASSGQISSYEQYF.

This clone was observed a single time. The chain carries TRBV14 and TRBJ2-1; D ambiguous. V was shortened by 1 base and J by 12 bases, with 10 bases between the two germline ends. Germline CDR1 reads SGHDN; CDR2 reads FVKESK. The CDR3 contains 12 residues. This chain's CDR3 is CASSQGRVGQFF. The DNA of the CDR3 is TGTGCCAGCAGCCAAGGCAGAGTAGGGCAGTTCTTC.

The rearrangement uses TRBV2 and TRBJ2-1; the match to TRBD2 covers 13 bases. Per the germline V gene, CDR1 is SNHLY and CDR2 is FYNNEI. This CDR3 region has 15 residues. The V gene end was trimmed by 6 bases and the J gene end by 4 bases; junction bases not matched to a gene: 3. CDR3 residues: CASREGLAGYNEQFF. For the CDR3, the DNA is TGTGCCAGCAGGGAGGGACTAGCGGGGTACAATGAGCAGTTCTTC.

The CDR3 sequence: CASSIPRREGYTF. The CDR3 nucleotides read TGTGCCAGTAGTATCCCCCGGAGAGAAGGCTACACCTTC. This chain connects TRBV19 to TRBJ1-2; unclear D gene. The CDR3 contains 13 residues. V was trimmed by 3 bases and J by 8 bases, leaving 13 bases between them. Germline lookup yields CDR1 LNHDA and CDR2 SQIVND (reference sequence).